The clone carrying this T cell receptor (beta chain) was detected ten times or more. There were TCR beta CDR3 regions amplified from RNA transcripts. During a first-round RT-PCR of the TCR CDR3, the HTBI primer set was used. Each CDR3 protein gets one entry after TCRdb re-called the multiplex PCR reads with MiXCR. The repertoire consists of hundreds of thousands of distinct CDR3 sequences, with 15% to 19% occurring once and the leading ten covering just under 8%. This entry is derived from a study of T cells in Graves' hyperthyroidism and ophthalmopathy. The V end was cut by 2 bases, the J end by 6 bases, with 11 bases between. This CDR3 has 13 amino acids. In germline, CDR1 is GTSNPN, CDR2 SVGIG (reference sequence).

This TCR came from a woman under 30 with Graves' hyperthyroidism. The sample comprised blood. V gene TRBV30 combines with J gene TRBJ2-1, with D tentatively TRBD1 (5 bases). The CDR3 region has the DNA TGTGCCTGGAGTCAGGGTAGTACCAATGAGCAGTTCTTC. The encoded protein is CAWSQGSTNEQFF.